The rows below give T cell receptor beta chains drawn from one sample of a study of blood T cell repertoires in COVID-19. Profiling relied on immunoSEQ multiplex PCR, and the TCRdb table lists in-frame clones only, not all of them. The sample contains 130,000 or so clones, 84% of which appear only once. Sequenced material: PBMCs or T cells enriched from blood (not recorded which). These receptors came from a middle-aged man with acute COVID-19. CDR3s include the opening cysteine and the closing phenylalanine or tryptophan. D genes are given only for firm matches. Clone size is given for some rows only: seen once, a few or many times, or a class if the clone is expanded.

TRBV18,.,TRBJ2-7,.,CASSPFSYEQYF,TGTGCCAGCTCACCCTTCTCCTACGAGCAGTACTTC
TRBV2,TRBD1,TRBJ1-5,.,CASSAQGSSNQPQHF,TGTGCCAGCAGTGCACAGGGGTCTAGCAATCAGCCCCAGCATTTT
TRBV6-5,.,TRBJ1-1,.,CASSTINTEAFF,TGTGCCAGCAGCACTATTAACACTGAAGCTTTCTTT
TRBV7-9,.,TRBJ2-7,.,CASNEKGSEQYF,TGTGCCAGCAACGAGAAGGGGTCCGAGCAGTACTTC
TRBV6-5,TRBD1,TRBJ2-3,.,CASRQGVSTDTQYF,TGTGCCAGCAGACAGGGGGTTAGCACAGATACGCAGTATTTT
TRBV6-5,.,TRBJ1-2,.,CASSPLERSYGYTF,TGTGCCAGCAGTCCCCTTGAACGGTCCTATGGCTACACCTTC
TRBV3-1/TRBV3-2,.,TRBJ2-7,.,CASSQSGYEQYF,TGTGCCAGCAGCCAATCGGGCTACGAGCAGTACTTC
TRBV27,.,TRBJ1-2,.,CASSGPGHYGYTF,TGTGCCAGCAGTGGTCCAGGGCACTATGGCTACACCTTC
TRBV6-5,TRBD1,TRBJ2-5,.,CASSQTGGQETQYF,TGTGCCAGCAGTCAGACAGGGGGTCAAGAGACCCAGTACTTC
TRBV11-2,.,TRBJ1-1,few,CASSLAGFDTEAFF,TGTGCCAGCAGCTTAGCAGGGTTTGACACTGAAGCTTTCTTT
TRBV7-9,.,TRBJ1-4,few,CASSLGATNEKLFF,TGTGCCAGCAGCTTAGGCGCAACTAATGAAAAACTGTTTTTT
TRBV18,.,TRBJ2-7,.,CASSHDSGPYEQYF,TGTGCCAGCTCACATGATAGCGGTCCATACGAGCAGTACTTC
TRBV4-2,TRBD2,TRBJ2-1,.,CASSPSTSGGGYNEQFF,TGTGCCAGCAGCCCTAGTACTAGCGGGGGGGGCTACAATGAGCAGTTCTTC
TRBV5-1,.,TRBJ1-2,.,CASRVGSSDYGYTF,TGCGCCAGCCGAGTAGGGAGTAGCGACTATGGCTACACCTTC
TRBV7-2,.,TRBJ1-1,.,CASSFDGEGDTEAFF,TGTGCCAGCAGCTTTGACGGGGAAGGTGACACTGAAGCTTTCTTT
TRBV13,.,TRBJ1-1,.,CASSRGNQLNTEAFF,TGTGCCAGCAGCCGAGGAAACCAATTGAACACTGAAGCTTTCTTT
TRBV7-9,TRBD2,TRBJ2-1,.,CASSRGGGYNEQFF,TGTGCCAGCAGCCGCGGGGGAGGCTACAATGAGCAGTTCTTC
TRBV3-1/TRBV3-2,.,TRBJ1-1,.,CASSQGSLNTEAFF,TGTGCCAGCAGCCAAGGGAGCCTGAACACTGAAGCTTTCTTT
TRBV6-5,.,TRBJ2-3,.,CASSYQGDTQYF,TGTGCCAGCAGTTACCAGGGAGATACGCAGTATTTT
TRBV7-2,.,TRBJ1-1,.,CASSLDRLNTEAFF,TGTGCCAGCAGTCTAGACAGGTTGAACACTGAAGCTTTCTTT
TRBV7-9,.,TRBJ1-6,.,CASSSGGYSPLHF,TGTGCCAGCAGCTCGGGAGGGTATTCACCCCTCCACTTT
TRBV5-4,TRBD1,TRBJ1-3,.,CASSVGQNSGNTIYF,TGTGCCAGCAGCGTGGGACAGAACTCTGGAAACACCATATATTTT
TRBV6-1,TRBD1,TRBJ1-5,.,CASSEGTGASQPQHF,TGTGCCAGCAGTGAAGGGACAGGGGCTTCCCAGCCCCAGCATTTT
TRBV28,TRBD1,TRBJ1-3,.,CATQGAANSGNTIYF,TGTGCCACCCAGGGGGCAGCCAACTCTGGAAACACCATATATTTT
TRBV9,.,TRBJ2-1,.,CASSVAVTSEQFF,TGTGCCAGCAGCGTAGCTGTAACTTCTGAGCAGTTCTTC
TRBV3-1/TRBV3-2,TRBD2,TRBJ2-6,once,CASSHTSGGLGSSGANVLTF,TGTGCCAGCAGCCACACTAGCGGGGGGCTAGGGAGCTCTGGGGCCAACGTCCTGACTTTC
TRBV5-4,TRBD2,TRBJ2-3,.,CASSWGLAGGGTDTQYF,TGTGCCAGCAGCTGGGGACTAGCGGGAGGAGGCACAGATACGCAGTATTTT
TRBV5-1,TRBD1,TRBJ1-2,.,CASSLDRDYGYTF,TGCGCCAGCAGCCTGGACAGGGACTATGGCTACACCTTC
TRBV9,TRBD1,TRBJ1-4,.,CASSATGGLTATNEKLFF,TGTGCCAGCAGCGCCACAGGGGGATTAACTGCAACTAATGAAAAACTGTTTTTT
TRBV3-1/TRBV3-2,TRBD1,TRBJ1-2,.,CASSPGQGLNYGYTF,TGTGCCAGCAGCCCGGGACAGGGACTTAACTATGGCTACACCTTC
TRBV4-2,TRBD2,TRBJ2-1,.,CASSQALAGSSYNEQFF,TGTGCCAGCAGCCAAGCCCTAGCGGGAAGCTCCTACAATGAGCAGTTCTTC
TRBV5-1,TRBD1,TRBJ2-5,.,CASSYGQGQETQYF,TGCGCCAGCAGCTACGGACAGGGCCAAGAGACCCAGTACTTC
TRBV2,.,TRBJ2-5,.,CASSKDSSPSETQYF,TGTGCCAGCAGCAAGGACAGCAGCCCGTCGGAGACCCAGTACTTC
TRBV19,.,TRBJ1-2,.,CASSMWRDYGYTF,TGTGCCAGTAGTATGTGGAGGGATTATGGCTACACCTTC
TRBV10-3,.,TRBJ1-1,.,CAIAQGLGTEAFF,TGTGCCATCGCGCAGGGCTTGGGCACTGAAGCTTTCTTT
TRBV11-2,.,TRBJ2-5,.,CASSLSDQETQYF,TGTGCCAGCAGCTTGTCAGACCAAGAGACCCAGTACTTC
TRBV7-2,.,TRBJ1-2,many,CASSVAGQGYGYTF,TGTGCCAGCAGCGTAGCGGGACAAGGCTATGGCTACACCTTC
TRBV5-1,.,TRBJ1-6,.,CASSLDQGTSYNSPLHF,TGCGCCAGCAGCTTGGATCAGGGGACGTCCTATAATTCACCCCTCCACTTT
TRBV27,TRBD2,TRBJ2-1,few,CASRSSGRNNEQFF,TGTGCCAGCAGGAGTAGCGGGCGAAACAATGAGCAGTTCTTC
TRBV28,TRBD1,TRBJ1-3,.,CASSLDRALSGNTIYF,TGTGCCAGCAGTTTAGACAGGGCCCTCTCTGGAAACACCATATATTTT